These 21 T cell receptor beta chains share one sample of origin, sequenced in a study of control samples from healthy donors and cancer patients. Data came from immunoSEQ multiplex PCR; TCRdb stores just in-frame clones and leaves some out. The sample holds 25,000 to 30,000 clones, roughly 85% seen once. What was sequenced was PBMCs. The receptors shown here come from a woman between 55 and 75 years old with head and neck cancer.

CDR3 in DNA: TGCGCCAGCAGCTTGAACGGCGGCCACTACCGGGGGGATGAGCAGTTCTTC. Translated: CASSLNGGHYRGDEQFF. The chain couples TRBV5-1 to TRBJ2-1; 7 bases fit TRBD2. Trimming cost V 1 base and J 8 bases; bases outside gene matches: 15. Germline CDR1 SGHRS, CDR2 YFSETQ. This CDR3 contains 17 residues.

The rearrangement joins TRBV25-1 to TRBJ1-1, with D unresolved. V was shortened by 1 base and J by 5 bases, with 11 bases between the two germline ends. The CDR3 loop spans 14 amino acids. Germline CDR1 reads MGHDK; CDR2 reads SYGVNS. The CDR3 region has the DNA TGTGCCAGCAGTGAATCCTCCGTAGTTACTGAAGCTTTCTTT. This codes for CASSESSVVTEAFF.

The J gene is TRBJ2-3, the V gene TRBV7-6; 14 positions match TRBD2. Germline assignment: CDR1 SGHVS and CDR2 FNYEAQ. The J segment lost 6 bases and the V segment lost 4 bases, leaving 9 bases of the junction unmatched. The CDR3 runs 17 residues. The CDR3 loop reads CASSYAGTSGRGDTQYF. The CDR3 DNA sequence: TGTGCCAGCAGCTATGCCGGGACTAGCGGGAGAGGGGATACGCAGTATTTT.

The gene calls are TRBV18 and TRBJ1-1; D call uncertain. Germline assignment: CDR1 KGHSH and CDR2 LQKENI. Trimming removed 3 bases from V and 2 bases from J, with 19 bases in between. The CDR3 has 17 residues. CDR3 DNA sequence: TGTGCCAGCTCACCGAGTCGCGATGTGGGCCTTAACACTGAAGCTTTCTTT. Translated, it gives CASSPSRDVGLNTEAFF.

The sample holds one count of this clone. The DNA of the CDR3 is TGCGCCAGCAGTGAGTTGGCTAGCGGGAGCTCCTACAATGAGCAGTTCTTC. This gives the protein CASSELASGSSYNEQFF. The chain is built from TRBV10-2 and TRBJ2-1; 10 nucleotides line up with TRBD2. Unmatched junction bases numbered 3, after V lost 1 base and J lost 0 bases. The germline CDR1 and CDR2 sequences are WSHSY and SAAADI. This CDR3 spans 17 amino acids.

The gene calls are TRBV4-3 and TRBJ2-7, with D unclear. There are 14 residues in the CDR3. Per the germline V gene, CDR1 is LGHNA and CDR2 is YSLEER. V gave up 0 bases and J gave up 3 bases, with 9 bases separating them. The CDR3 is CASSQDWVSYEQYF. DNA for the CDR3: TGCGCCAGCAGCCAAGATTGGGTTAGCTACGAGCAGTACTTC.

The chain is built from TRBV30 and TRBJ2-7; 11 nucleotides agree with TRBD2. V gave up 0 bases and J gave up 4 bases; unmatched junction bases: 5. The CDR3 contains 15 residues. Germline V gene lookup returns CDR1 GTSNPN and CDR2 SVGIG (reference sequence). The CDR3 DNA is TGTGCCTGGAGTGTACAGGGACTAGCGGCTTACGAGCAGTACTTC. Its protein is CAWSVQGLAAYEQYF.

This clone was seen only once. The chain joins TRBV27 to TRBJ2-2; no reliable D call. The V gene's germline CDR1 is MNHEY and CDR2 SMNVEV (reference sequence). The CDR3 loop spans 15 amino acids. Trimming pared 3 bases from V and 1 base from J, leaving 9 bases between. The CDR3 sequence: CASSFNRQNTGELFF. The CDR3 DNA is TGTGCCAGCAGTTTTAACAGACAGAACACCGGGGAGCTGTTTTTT.

The CDR3 DNA sequence: TGTGCCAGCAGCCCCGGAGGGGGCTACCACGAGCAGTACTTC. This encodes CASSPGGGYHEQYF. This chain uses TRBV5-4 with TRBJ2-7, with D perhaps matching TRBD1 (7 bases). V dropped 4 bases and J dropped 5 bases, with 16 bases sitting between them. Germline V CDR1 and CDR2: SGHNT, YYREEE (reference sequence). The CDR3 length is 14 residues.

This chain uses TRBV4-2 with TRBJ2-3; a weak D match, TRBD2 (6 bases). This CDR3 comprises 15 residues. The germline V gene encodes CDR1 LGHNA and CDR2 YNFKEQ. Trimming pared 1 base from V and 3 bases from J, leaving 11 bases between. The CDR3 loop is CASSQVRTKTDTQYF. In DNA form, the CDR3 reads TGTGCCAGCAGCCAAGTGCGGACTAAGACAGATACGCAGTATTTT.

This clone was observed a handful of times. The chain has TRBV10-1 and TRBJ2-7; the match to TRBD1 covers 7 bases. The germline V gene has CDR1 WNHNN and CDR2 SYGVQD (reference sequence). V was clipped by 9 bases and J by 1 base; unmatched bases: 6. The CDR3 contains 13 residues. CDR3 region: CARPSGQSYEQYF. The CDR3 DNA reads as TGCGCCAGGCCGTCGGGACAGTCCTACGAGCAGTACTTC.

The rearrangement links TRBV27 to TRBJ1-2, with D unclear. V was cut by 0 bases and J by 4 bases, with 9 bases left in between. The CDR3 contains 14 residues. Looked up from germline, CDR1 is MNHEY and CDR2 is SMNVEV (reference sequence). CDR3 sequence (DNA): TGTGCCAGCAGTTTATCACGGCCGCGCTATGGCTACACCTTC. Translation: CASSLSRPRYGYTF.

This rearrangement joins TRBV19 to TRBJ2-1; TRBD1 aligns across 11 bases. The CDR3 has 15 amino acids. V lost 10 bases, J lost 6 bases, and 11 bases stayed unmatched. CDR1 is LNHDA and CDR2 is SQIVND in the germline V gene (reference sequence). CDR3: CATWPRDRGINEQFF. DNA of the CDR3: TGTGCCACCTGGCCCCGGGACAGGGGGATCAATGAGCAGTTCTTC.

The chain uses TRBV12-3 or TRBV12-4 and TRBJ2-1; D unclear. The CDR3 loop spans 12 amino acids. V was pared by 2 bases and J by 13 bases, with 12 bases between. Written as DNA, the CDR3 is TGTGCCAGCAGTTTATCGACGGGTCCCCAGTTCTTC. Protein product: CASSLSTGPQFF.

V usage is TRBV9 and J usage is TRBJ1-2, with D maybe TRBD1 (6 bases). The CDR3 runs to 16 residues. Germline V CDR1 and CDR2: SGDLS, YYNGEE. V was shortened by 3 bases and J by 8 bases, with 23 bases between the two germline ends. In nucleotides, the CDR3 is TGTGCCAGCAGCGCGTCTACAGGGCGCCGTTTTGTCGGCTACACCTTC. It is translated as CASSASTGRRFVGYTF.

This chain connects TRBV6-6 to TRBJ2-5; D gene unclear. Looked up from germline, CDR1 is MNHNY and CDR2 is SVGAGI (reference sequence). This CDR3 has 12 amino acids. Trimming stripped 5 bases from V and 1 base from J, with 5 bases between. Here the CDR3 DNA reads TGTGCCAGCAGTCGGATCCAAGAGACCCAGTACTTC. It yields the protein CASSRIQETQYF.

CDR3 residues: CASRSNHVRFSNQPQHF. DNA of the CDR3: TGTGCCAGCAGGAGCAATCATGTCAGGTTTAGCAATCAGCCCCAGCATTTT. The chain uses TRBV6-4 and TRBJ1-5; D not resolved. The germline CDR1 and CDR2 sequences are MRHNA and SNTAGT. Trimming removed 6 bases from V and 0 bases from J, with 18 bases in between. The CDR3 loop spans 17 amino acids.

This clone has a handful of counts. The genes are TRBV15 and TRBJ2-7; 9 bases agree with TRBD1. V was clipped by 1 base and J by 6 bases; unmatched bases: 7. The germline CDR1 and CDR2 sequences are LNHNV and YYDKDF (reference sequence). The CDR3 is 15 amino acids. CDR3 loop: CATSRGDRAASEQYF. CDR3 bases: TGTGCCACCAGCAGAGGGGACAGGGCAGCTTCCGAGCAGTACTTC.

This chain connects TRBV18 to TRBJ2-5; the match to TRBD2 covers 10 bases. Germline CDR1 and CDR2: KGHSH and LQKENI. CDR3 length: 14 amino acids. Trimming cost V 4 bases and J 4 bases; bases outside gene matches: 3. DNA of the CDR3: TGTGCCAGCTCACGGTCTAGCGGGGGAGAGACCCAGTACTTC. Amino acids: CASSRSSGGETQYF.

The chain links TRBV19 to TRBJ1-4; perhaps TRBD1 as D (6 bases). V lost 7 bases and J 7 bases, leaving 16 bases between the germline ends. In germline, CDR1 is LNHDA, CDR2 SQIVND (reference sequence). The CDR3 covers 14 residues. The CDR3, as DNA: TGTGCCAGTATCGACAGGCGGGGTAGTGAAAAACTGTTTTTT. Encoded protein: CASIDRRGSEKLFF.

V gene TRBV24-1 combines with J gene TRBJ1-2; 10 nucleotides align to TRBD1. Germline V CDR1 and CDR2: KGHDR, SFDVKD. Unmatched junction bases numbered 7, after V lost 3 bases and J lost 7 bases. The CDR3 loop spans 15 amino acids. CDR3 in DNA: TGTGCCACCAGTGATCCGGGACAGGGGAGTTCTGGCTACACCTTC. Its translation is CATSDPGQGSSGYTF.